The next 2 T cell receptor beta chains were all read from a single sample in a study of blood T cell repertoires in COVID-19. Sequencing was performed with immunoSEQ multiplex PCR; in TCRdb, only in-frame clones are kept and a portion is missing. This table has over 200,000 clones, roughly 89% appearing once. Sequenced sample: peripheral blood. The receptor source for this set is a man aged 55-75 years who had recovered from COVID-19.

The DNA of the CDR3 is TGTGCCAGTAGTCCTACTAGCGGGGGGGCCATCGGGGAGCTGTTTTTT. Amino acids: CASSPTSGGAIGELFF. V is TRBV19 and J is TRBJ2-2, with 13 bases lining up with TRBD2. The CDR3 is made up of 16 amino acids. V lost 5 bases and J lost 7; bases outside the gene matches: 7. The germline V gene has CDR1 LNHDA and CDR2 SQIVND (reference sequence).

The chain links TRBV7-6 to TRBJ1-3, with D possibly matching TRBD1 (6 bases). CDR3 length: 15 amino acids. V was shortened by 5 bases and J by 3 bases, with 14 bases between the two germline ends. Germline V gene lookup returns CDR1 SGHVS and CDR2 FNYEAQ. The CDR3 DNA reads as TGTGCCAGCAGCCGAGATACAGGGTATGGAAACACCATATATTTT. Translated, it gives CASSRDTGYGNTIYF.